This record concerns one T cell receptor (beta chain) sequence. Its antigen is still unknown. This sample was taken from a study of T cell responses to AZD1222 COVID-19 vaccine. Study conclusions and caveats: Spike-spanning, vaccine-associated CD4 TCRs were dominant at 160-218 and 743-854. Donors, mostly white British, included more females; clonal diversity was possibly underestimated.

V lost 0 bases and J lost 6, with 9 bases in between. Germline assignment: CDR1 LGHDT and CDR2 YNNKEL (reference sequence). This CDR3 spans 15 amino acids. Measured with immunoSEQ multiplex PCR; TCRdb has only the in-frame clones, and not every one. The sample contains tens of thousands of clones, roughly 89% of which appear only once. This sequence originates from an adult who received the AZD1222 COVID-19 vaccine. Specimen: peripheral blood, collected 28 days after the second AZD1222 dose. The V call is TRBV3-1 (or the pseudogene TRBV3-2), the J call TRBJ1-6; D call uncertain. The chain's CDR3 is CASSQDRIGNSPLHF. The CDR3 DNA is TGTGCCAGCAGCCAAGATAGAATCGGTAATTCACCCCTCCACTTT.